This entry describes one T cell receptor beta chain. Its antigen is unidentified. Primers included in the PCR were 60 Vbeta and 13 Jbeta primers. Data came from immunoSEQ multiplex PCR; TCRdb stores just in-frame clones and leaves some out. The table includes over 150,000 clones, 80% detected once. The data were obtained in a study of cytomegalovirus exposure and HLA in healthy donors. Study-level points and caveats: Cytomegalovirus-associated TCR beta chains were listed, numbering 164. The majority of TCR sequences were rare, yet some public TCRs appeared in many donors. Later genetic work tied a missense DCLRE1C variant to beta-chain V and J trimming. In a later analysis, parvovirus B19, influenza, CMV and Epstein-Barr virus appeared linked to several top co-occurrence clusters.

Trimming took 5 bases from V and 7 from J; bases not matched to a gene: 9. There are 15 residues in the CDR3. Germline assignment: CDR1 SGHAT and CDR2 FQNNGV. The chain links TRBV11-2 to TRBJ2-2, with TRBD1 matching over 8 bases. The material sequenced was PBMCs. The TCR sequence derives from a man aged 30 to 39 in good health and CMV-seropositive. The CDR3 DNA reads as TGTGCCAGCAGCCCGCTTGGACAGGGCATCGGGGAGCTGTTTTTT. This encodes CASSPLGQGIGELFF. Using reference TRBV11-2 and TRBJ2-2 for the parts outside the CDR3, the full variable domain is EAGVAQSPRYKIIEKRQSVAFWCNPISGHATLYWYQQILGQGPKLLIQFQNNGVVDDSQLPKDRFSAERLKGVDSTLKIQPAKLEDSAVYLCASSPLGQGIGELFFGEGSRLTVL.